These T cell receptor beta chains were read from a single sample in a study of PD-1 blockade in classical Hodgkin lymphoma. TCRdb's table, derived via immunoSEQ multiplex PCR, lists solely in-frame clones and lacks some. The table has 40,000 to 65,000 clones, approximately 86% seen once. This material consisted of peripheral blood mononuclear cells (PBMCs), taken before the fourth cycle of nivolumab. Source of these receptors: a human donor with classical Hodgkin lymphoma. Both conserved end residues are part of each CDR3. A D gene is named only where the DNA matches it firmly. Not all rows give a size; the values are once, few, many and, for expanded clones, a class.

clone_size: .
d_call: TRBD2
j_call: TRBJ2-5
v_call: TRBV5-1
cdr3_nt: TGCGCCAGCAGCTTTAGGACTCGCGGGGGGGGTTTCGGAGAGACCCAGTACTTC
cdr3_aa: CASSFRTRGGGFGETQYF

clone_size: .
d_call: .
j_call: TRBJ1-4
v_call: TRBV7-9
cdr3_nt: TGTGCCAGCACGACAGTGAATAATGAAAAACTGTTTTTT
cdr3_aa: CASTTVNNEKLFF

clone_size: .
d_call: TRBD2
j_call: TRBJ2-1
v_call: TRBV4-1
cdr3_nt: TGCGCCAGCAGCCTCCCTAGCGGTTCTTCCTACAATGAGCAGTTCTTC
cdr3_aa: CASSLPSGSSYNEQFF

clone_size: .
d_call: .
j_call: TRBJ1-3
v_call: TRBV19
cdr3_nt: TGTGCCAGTAGGATGTCTGGAAACACCATATATTTT
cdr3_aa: CASRMSGNTIYF

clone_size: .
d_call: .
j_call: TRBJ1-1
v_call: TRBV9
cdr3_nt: TGTGCCAGCAGCACTGGGGCTACCACTGAAGCTTTCTTT
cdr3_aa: CASSTGATTEAFF

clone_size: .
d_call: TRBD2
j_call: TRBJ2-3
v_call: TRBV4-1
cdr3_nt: TGCGCCAGCAGCCAAGGGATCCTAGCGGTGAGCACAGATACGCAGTATTTT
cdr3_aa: CASSQGILAVSTDTQYF

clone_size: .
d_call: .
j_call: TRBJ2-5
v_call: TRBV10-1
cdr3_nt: TGCGCCAGCAGTGAGTCAGGAGGGTCCGAGACCCAGTACTTC
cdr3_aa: CASSESGGSETQYF

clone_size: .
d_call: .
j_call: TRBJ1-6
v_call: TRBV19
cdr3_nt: TGTGCCAGTAGTACGGGACCGACTAATTCACCCCTCCACTTT
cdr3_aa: CASSTGPTNSPLHF

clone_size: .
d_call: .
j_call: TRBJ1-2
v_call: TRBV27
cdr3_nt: TGTGCCAGCAGTTTATCAGCCGGGAGGGAAGGCTACACCTTC
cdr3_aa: CASSLSAGREGYTF

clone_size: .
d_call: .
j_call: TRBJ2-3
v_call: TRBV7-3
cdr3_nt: TGTGCCAGCAGCTTAACCGGGATCGGCACAGATACGCAGTATTTT
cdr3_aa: CASSLTGIGTDTQYF

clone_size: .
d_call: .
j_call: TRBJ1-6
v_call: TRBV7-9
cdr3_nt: TGTGCCAGCAGCTTATCCAGTGATAATTCACCCCTCCACTTT
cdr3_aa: CASSLSSDNSPLHF

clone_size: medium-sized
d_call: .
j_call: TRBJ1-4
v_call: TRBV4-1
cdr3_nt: TGCGCCAGCAGCCAAGAAAAGGGTTATGAAAAACTGTTTTTT
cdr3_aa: CASSQEKGYEKLFF

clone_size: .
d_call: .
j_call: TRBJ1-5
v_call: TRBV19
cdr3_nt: TGTGCCAGTAGTATAGTGCGGGGTAATCAGCCCCAGCATTTT
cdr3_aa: CASSIVRGNQPQHF

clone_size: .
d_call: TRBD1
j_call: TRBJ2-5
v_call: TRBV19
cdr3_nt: TGTGCCAGTAGTATTATAGGACAGGGATCCGAGACCCAGTACTTC
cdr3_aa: CASSIIGQGSETQYF

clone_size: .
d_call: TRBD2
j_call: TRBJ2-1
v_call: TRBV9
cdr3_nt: TGTGCCAGCAGCCCCCGACTAGCGGGAGGGCACCAGTTCTTC
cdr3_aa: CASSPRLAGGHQFF

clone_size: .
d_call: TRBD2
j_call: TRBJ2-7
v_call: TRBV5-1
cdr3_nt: TGCGCCAGCAGCCCCAGGAGCGGGACGATCTACGAGCAGTACTTC
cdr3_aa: CASSPRSGTIYEQYF

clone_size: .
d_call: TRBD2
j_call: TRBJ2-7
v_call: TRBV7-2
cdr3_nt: TGTGCCAGCAGCCTTGGACTAGCGTTCTACGAGCAGTACTTC
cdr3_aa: CASSLGLAFYEQYF

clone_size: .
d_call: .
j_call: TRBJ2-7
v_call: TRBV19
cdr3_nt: TGTGCCAGTAGTATAGGGGTGCTTCGCTACGAGCAGTACTTC
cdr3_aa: CASSIGVLRYEQYF

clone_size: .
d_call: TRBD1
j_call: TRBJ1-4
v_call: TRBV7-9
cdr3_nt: TGTGCCAGCAGCTTAGTCCGGGACAGGGGTAATGAAAAACTGTTTTTT
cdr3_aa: CASSLVRDRGNEKLFF

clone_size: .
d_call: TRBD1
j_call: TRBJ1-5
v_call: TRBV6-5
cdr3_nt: TGTGCCAGCAGTCCAGACAGGGGGAGCAATCAGCCCCAGCATTTT
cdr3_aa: CASSPDRGSNQPQHF

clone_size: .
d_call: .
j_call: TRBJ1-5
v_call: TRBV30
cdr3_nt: TGTGCCTGGAGTCCCTCCCGACAGAGCAATCAGCCCCAGCATTTT
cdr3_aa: CAWSPSRQSNQPQHF

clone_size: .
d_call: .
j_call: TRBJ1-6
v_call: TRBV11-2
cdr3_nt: TGTGCCAGCAGCTTAGTTGGGGGGCTTTCACCCCTCCACTTT
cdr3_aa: CASSLVGGLSPLHF

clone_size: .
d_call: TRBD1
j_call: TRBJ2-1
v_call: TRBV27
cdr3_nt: TGTGCCAGCGGCAGGGGGCGATACCCCTACAATGAGCAGTTCTTC
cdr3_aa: CASGRGRYPYNEQFF

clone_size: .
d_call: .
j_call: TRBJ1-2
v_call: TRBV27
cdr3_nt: TGTGCCAGCGCTGAGGTGGGACCTAACTATGGCTACACCTTC
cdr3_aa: CASAEVGPNYGYTF

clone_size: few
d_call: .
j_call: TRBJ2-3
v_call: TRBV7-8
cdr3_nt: TGTGCCATTCTGACAGATACGCAGTATTTT
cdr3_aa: CAILTDTQYF

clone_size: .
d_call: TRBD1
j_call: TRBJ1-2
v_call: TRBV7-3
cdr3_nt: TGTGCCAGCAGCTTACAGGGGGCGACTGGCTACACCTTC
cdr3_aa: CASSLQGATGYTF

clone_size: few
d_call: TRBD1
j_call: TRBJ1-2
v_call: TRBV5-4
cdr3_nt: TGTGCCAGCAGCCAGGACAGGGCCTATGGCTACACCTTC
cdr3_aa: CASSQDRAYGYTF

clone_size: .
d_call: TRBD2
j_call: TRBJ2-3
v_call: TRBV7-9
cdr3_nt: TGTGCCAGCAGCCTCTGGGTCCTAGCGGGAAAGACGGATACGCAGTATTTT
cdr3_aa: CASSLWVLAGKTDTQYF

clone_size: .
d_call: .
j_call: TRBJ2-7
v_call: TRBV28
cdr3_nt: TGTGCCAGCAGTCCCCCGGGCTTACTTTCCTACGAGCAGTACTTC
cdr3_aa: CASSPPGLLSYEQYF

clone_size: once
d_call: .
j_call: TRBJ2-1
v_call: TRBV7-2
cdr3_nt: TGTGCCAGCAGCTTTTTCCATATCAACAATGAGCAGTTCTTC
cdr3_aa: CASSFFHINNEQFF

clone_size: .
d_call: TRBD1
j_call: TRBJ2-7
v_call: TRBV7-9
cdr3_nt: TGTGCCAGCAGCTCTGGAGGACAGGGGGCTCGCTACGAGCAGTACTTC
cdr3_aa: CASSSGGQGARYEQYF

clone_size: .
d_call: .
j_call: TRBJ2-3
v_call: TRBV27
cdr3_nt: TGTGCCAGCAGTCCACGAGGCAGCACAGATACGCAGTATTTT
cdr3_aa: CASSPRGSTDTQYF

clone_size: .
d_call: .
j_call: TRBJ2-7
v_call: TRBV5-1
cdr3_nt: TGCGCCAGCAGCTCCACAGGCTACGAGCAGTACTTC
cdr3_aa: CASSSTGYEQYF

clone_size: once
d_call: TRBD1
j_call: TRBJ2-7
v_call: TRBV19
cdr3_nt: TGTGCCAGTAGTATACAGGGGGCTCCCTCCTACGAGCAGTACTTC
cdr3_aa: CASSIQGAPSYEQYF

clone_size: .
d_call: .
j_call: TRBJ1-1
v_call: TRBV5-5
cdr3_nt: TGTGCCAGCAGCTTGGATCTTAACACTGAAGCTTTCTTT
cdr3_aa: CASSLDLNTEAFF

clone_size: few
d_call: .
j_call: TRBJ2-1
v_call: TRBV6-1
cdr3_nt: TGTGCCAGCAGTGAATATGAGCAGTTCTTC
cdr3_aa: CASSEYEQFF

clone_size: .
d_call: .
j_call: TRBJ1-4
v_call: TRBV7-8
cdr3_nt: TGTGCCAGCAGCTTGTGGGCAACTAATGAAAAACTGTTTTTT
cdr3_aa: CASSLWATNEKLFF

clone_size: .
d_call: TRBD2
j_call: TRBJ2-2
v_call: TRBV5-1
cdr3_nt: TGCGCCAGCAGCTTACTAGCGGGGGCCGGTACCGGGGAGCTGTTTTTT
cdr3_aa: CASSLLAGAGTGELFF

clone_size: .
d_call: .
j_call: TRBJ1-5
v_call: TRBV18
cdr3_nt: TGTGCCAGCTCACCAGGACAGAACAATCAGCCCCAGCATTTT
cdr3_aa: CASSPGQNNQPQHF

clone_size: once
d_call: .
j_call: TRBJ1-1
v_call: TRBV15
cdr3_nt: TGTGCCACCAGCAGAGATCGGGGCAGTGAAGCTTTCTTT
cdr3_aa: CATSRDRGSEAFF

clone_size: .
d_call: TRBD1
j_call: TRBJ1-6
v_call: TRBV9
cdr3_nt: TGTGCCAGCAGCGGGGCCGGGACAGGGGGTAATTCACCCCTCCACTTT
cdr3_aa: CASSGAGTGGNSPLHF

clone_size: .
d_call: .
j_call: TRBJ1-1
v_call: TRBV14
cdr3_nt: TGTGCCAGCAGCCAAGATAGCATCGGCACTGAAGCTTTCTTT
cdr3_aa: CASSQDSIGTEAFF

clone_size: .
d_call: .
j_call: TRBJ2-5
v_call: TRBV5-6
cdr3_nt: TGTGCCAGCAGCTTGGCCGACAGCCAAGAGACCCAGTACTTC
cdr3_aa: CASSLADSQETQYF

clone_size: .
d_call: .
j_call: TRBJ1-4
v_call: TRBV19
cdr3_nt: TGTGCCAGTGAGAGGGAGTCTAATGAAAAACTGTTTTTT
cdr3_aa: CASERESNEKLFF

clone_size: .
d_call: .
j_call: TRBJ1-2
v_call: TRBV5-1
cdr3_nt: TGCGCCAGCAGCGGGAAACCAACAGGAGCCGTAGACTATGGCTACACCTTC
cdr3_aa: CASSGKPTGAVDYGYTF

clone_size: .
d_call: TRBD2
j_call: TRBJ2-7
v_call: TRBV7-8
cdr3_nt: TGTGCCAGCAGCAGTAAGGGGACTAGCTACGAGCAGTACTTC
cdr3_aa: CASSSKGTSYEQYF

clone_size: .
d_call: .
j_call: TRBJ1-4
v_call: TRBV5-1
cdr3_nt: TGCGCCAGCAGCTTGTCGTCGGGAACTAATGAAAAACTGTTTTTT
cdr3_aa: CASSLSSGTNEKLFF

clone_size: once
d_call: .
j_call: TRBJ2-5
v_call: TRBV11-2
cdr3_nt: TGTGCCAGCAGCTTCTGGGGAGGCTCCCAAGAGACCCAGTACTTC
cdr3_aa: CASSFWGGSQETQYF

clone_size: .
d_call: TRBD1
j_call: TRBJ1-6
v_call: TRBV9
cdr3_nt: TGTGCCAGCAGCGTAACGGGGACAGAAAATTCACCCCTCCACTTT
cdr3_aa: CASSVTGTENSPLHF

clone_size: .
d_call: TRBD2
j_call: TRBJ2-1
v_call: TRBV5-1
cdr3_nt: TGCGCCAGCAGCTTGGAGGCTAGCGGGAATCAGTTCTTC
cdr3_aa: CASSLEASGNQFF

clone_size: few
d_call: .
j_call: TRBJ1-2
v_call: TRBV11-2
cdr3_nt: TGTGCCAGCAGGACCCTCGAGGAGACTGCCTACACCTTC
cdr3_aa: CASRTLEETAYTF